The 18 T cell receptor beta chains below come from one sample, sequenced in a study of blood T cell repertoires in COVID-19. TCRdb's table, derived via immunoSEQ multiplex PCR, lists solely in-frame clones and lacks some. The data contain over 100,000 clones, over 65% of them singletons. Sequencing was carried out using peripheral blood. All receptors come from a woman in her seventies with acute or convalescent COVID-19.

The chain joins TRBV3-1 (or the pseudogene TRBV3-2) to TRBJ2-1, with 11 bases that match TRBD2. Germline V gene sequence: CDR1 LGHDT, CDR2 YNNKEL (reference sequence). This CDR3 region has 16 residues. V dropped 6 bases and J dropped 7; count of bases not matched to a gene: 11. In nucleotides, the CDR3 is TGTGCCAGCAGACGCTCCGGGACTAGCGGACCTAATGAGCAGTTCTTC. Protein sequence: CASRRSGTSGPNEQFF.

This clone appeared many times. One end of the junction varies from germline; a read error may be responsible. The rearrangement uses TRBV12-3 or TRBV12-4 and TRBJ2-2; perhaps TRBD1 as D (6 bases). The CDR3 runs to 13 residues. The DNA for the CDR3 is TGTGCCAGTAGTTTCCAGGGGAGCCGGGAGCTGTTTTTT. Translation gives CASSFQGSRELFF.

The V and J genes are TRBV29-1 and TRBJ2-7; weak D call: TRBD1 (6 bases). This CDR3 is built from 12 residues. Trimming left V 6 bases short and J 1 base short, with 10 bases between. The germline V gene has CDR1 SQVTM and CDR2 ANQGSEA. The CDR3 nucleotides read TGCAGCGTAGGACAGAGATCCTACGAGCAGTACTTC. It specifies CSVGQRSYEQYF.

V gene TRBV5-1 combines with J gene TRBJ2-5; 9 nucleotides agree with TRBD2. Germline V gene sequence: CDR1 SGHRS, CDR2 YFSETQ. The CDR3 has 15 amino acids. Trimming removed 9 bases from V and 0 bases from J; junction bases left unmatched: 9. The CDR3 loop reads CATKTLAGNQETQYF. Written as DNA, the CDR3 is TGCGCCACCAAAACGCTAGCGGGAAACCAAGAGACCCAGTACTTC.

This clone was detected a few times. The CDR3 DNA reads TGCGCCAGCACCGACAGAAACACCGGGGAGCTGTTTTTT. It encodes CASTDRNTGELFF. The chain couples TRBV10-1 to TRBJ2-2; D may be TRBD1 (5 bases). There are 13 residues in the CDR3. CDR1 and CDR2 (germline): WNHNN, SYGVQD (reference sequence). V was clipped by 7 bases and J by 2 bases, with 8 bases between them.

The chain joins TRBV4-3 to TRBJ1-5; TRBD1 is a possible D gene (6 bases). V lost 3 bases, J lost 7 bases, and 19 bases lay in between. Germline V gene sequence: CDR1 LGHNA, CDR2 YSLEER. The CDR3 has 16 residues. The chain's CDR3 is CASSQTGDGGYQPQHF. In nucleotides, the CDR3 is TGCGCCAGCAGCCAGACCGGAGATGGGGGCTACCAGCCCCAGCATTTT.

The chain couples TRBV6-2 or TRBV6-3 to TRBJ1-6; D gene unclear. Germline CDR1 reads MNHEY; CDR2 reads SVGEGT. The CDR3 is 16 residues long. Trimming cost V 0 bases and J 7 bases, with 13 bases left between them. CDR3 in DNA: TGTGCCAGCAGTTACTCGAAACAGATCCTGAATTCACCCCTCCACTTT. It yields the protein CASSYSKQILNSPLHF.

The gene calls are TRBV7-2 and TRBJ2-3; TRBD2 agrees at 9 bases. Germline CDR1 SGHTA, CDR2 FQGNSA. This CDR3 has 14 residues. V lost 5 bases and J lost 6; bases outside the gene matches: 6. The CDR3 here is CASSPGTSSDTQYF. The CDR3 DNA is TGTGCCAGCAGCCCTGGGACTAGCTCGGATACGCAGTATTTT. Full variable domain (remainder filled in from reference TRBV7-2 and TRBJ2-3): GAGVSQSPSNKVTEKGKDVELRCDPISGHTALYWYRQSLGQGLEFLIYFQGNSAPDKSGLPSDRFSAERTGGSVSTLTIQRTQQEDSAVYLCASSPGTSSDTQYFGPGTRLTVL.

A few counts support this clone. The J gene is TRBJ2-7, the V gene TRBV7-3; D is ambiguous. Germline V gene sequence: CDR1 SGHTA, CDR2 FQGTGA. Trimming cost V 5 bases and J 6 bases, with 14 bases left between them. The length of the CDR3 is 13 residues. Here the CDR3 reads CASSVERYGEQYF. The DNA of the CDR3 is TGTGCCAGCAGCGTAGAGCGCTACGGCGAGCAGTACTTC.

The V and J genes are TRBV5-8 and TRBJ2-5, with 11 bases that match TRBD1. Looked up from germline, CDR1 is SGHTS and CDR2 is YDEGEE. J was trimmed by 0 bases and V by 4 bases; bases with no gene match: 5. CDR3 length: 16 residues. In DNA form, the CDR3 reads TGTGCCAGCAGCCTAGGGACAGGGGGTTACCAAGAGACCCAGTACTTC. This sequence encodes CASSLGTGGYQETQYF.

The chain links TRBV5-1 to TRBJ1-2; possibly TRBD1 for D (5 bases). The length of the CDR3 is 13 residues. Trimming removed 2 bases from V and 3 bases from J, with 8 bases in between. Germline-derived CDR1 and CDR2 are SGHRS and YFSETQ. CDR3 coding DNA: TGCGCCAGCAGCTTCGGGGGGGACTATGGCTACACCTTC. Its protein is CASSFGGDYGYTF.

This chain uses TRBV7-2 with TRBJ2-5; D perhaps matches TRBD1 (7 bases). Trimming pared 0 bases from V and 5 bases from J, leaving 16 bases between. The length of the CDR3 is 16 residues. Per germline, CDR1 SGHTA and CDR2 FQGNSA. CDR3 sequence: CASSLAGGGDRETQYF. The CDR3, as DNA: TGTGCCAGCAGCTTAGCAGGAGGGGGCGATCGGGAGACCCAGTACTTC.

The chain is built from TRBV11-3 and TRBJ2-5, with 11 bases identical to TRBD1. V lost 5 bases to trimming and J lost 4 bases; unmatched junction nucleotides: 6. This CDR3 is 15 amino acids long. Germline-derived CDR1 and CDR2 are SGHNT and YENEEA. CDR3 in DNA: TGTGCCAGCAGCCACCTTGGGACAGGGGGAGAGACCCAGTACTTC. It is translated as CASSHLGTGGETQYF.

The chain joins TRBV10-3 to TRBJ1-2, with D maybe TRBD1 (5 bases). The CDR3 runs to 13 residues. The V gene lost 2 bases and the J gene lost 5 bases, with 9 bases spanning the gap. Germline V lookup: CDR1 ENHRY, CDR2 SYGVKD. The CDR3 nucleotides read TGTGCCATCAGTGAGCCGACAGATTATGGCTACACCTTC. This codes for CAISEPTDYGYTF.

The chain recombines TRBV4-3 with TRBJ1-4; the D gene is possibly TRBD1 (6 bases). The V end was cut by 0 bases, the J end by 6 bases, with 17 bases between. CDR1 is LGHNA, CDR2 YSLEER, per germline. The CDR3 sequence is 17 residues long. CDR3 amino acids: CASSQETNVGADEKLFF. The DNA of the CDR3 is TGCGCCAGCAGCCAAGAAACCAACGTGGGGGCTGATGAAAAACTGTTTTTT.

This rearrangement joins TRBV6-4 to TRBJ1-5; TRBD1 matches at 9 bases. Germline V gene sequence: CDR1 MRHNA, CDR2 SNTAGT. CDR3 size: 13 residues. V lost 5 bases to trimming and J lost 5 bases; unmatched junction nucleotides: 1. Written as DNA, the CDR3 is TGTGCCAGCAGTAGGGACAGGGATCAGCCCCAGCATTTT. The encoded protein is CASSRDRDQPQHF.

The V call is TRBV18, the J call TRBJ2-6, with D maybe TRBD1 (6 bases). V was pared by 2 bases and J by 4 bases, with 9 bases between. In germline, CDR1 is KGHSH, CDR2 LQKENI. The CDR3 consists of 15 residues. The CDR3 nucleotides read TGTGCCAGCTCACCATCAGGGGTCGGGGCCAACGTCCTGACTTTC. Protein: CASSPSGVGANVLTF.

The chain uses TRBV11-2 and TRBJ2-1; D perhaps matches TRBD2 (5 bases). This CDR3 is built from 14 residues. Germline CDR1 is SGHAT and CDR2 is FQNNGV. V lost 0 bases to trimming and J lost 8 bases, with 11 bases between them. The CDR3 bases are TGTGCCAGCAGCTTAGATCGTGGGAGCTATGAGCAGTTCTTC. Translation: CASSLDRGSYEQFF. Drawing the rest from reference TRBV11-2 and TRBJ2-1, the complete variable domain is EAGVAQSPRYKIIEKRQSVAFWCNPISGHATLYWYQQILGQGPKLLIQFQNNGVVDDSQLPKDRFSAERLKGVDSTLKIQPAKLEDSAVYLCASSLDRGSYEQFFGPGTRLTVL.